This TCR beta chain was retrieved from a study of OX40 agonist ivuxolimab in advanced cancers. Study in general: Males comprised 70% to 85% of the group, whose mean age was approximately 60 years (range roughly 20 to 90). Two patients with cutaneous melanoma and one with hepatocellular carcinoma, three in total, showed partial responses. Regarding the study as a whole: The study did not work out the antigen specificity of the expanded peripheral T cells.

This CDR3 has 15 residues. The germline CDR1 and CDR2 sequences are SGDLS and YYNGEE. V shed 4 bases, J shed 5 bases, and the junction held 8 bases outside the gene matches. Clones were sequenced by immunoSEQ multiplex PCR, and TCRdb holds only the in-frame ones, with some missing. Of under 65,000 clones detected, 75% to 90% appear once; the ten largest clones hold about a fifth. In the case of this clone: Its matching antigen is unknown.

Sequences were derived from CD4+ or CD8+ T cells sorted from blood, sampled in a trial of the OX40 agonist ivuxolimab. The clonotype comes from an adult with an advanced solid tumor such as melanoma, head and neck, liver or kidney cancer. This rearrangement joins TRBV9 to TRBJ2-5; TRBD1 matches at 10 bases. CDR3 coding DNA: TGTGCCAGCAGCCCGGGGACAGGGGTTCGGGAGACCCAGTACTTC. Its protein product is CASSPGTGVRETQYF. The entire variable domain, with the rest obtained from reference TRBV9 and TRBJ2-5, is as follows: DSGVTQTPKHLITATGQRVTLRCSPRSGDLSVYWYQQSLDQGLQFLIQYYNGEERAKGNILERFSAQQFPDLHSELNLSSLELGDSALYFCASSPGTGVRETQYFGPGTRLLVL.